These 4 T cell receptor beta chains share one sample of origin, sequenced in a study of control samples from healthy donors and cancer patients. Sequencing was performed with immunoSEQ multiplex PCR; in TCRdb, only in-frame clones are kept and a portion is missing. The data contain 150,000 to 200,000 clones, about 93% of them singletons. Sequenced sample: blood. These receptors came from a woman aged 55-75 years in good health.

The chain couples TRBV2 to TRBJ1-1; D gene unclear. Germline CDR1 is SNHLY and CDR2 is FYNNEI. V was pared by 8 bases and J by 7 bases, with 11 bases between. The CDR3 is 11 residues long. The CDR3 protein is CASGRVNEAFF. CDR3 coding DNA: TGTGCCAGCGGTCGGGTTAATGAAGCTTTCTTT. Full variable domain (rest looked up from reference TRBV2 and TRBJ1-1): EPEVTQTPSHQVTQMGQEVILRCVPISNHLYFYWYRQILGQKVEFLVSFYNNEISEKSEIFDDQFSVERPDGSNFTLKIRSTKLEDSAMYFCASGRVNEAFFGQGTRLTVV.

The chain is built from TRBV2 and TRBJ2-7, with D possibly called TRBD1 or TRBD2 (5 bases each). Germline-derived CDR1 and CDR2 are SNHLY and FYNNEI. The CDR3 has 12 amino acids. Trimming pared 5 bases from V and 13 bases from J, leaving 18 bases between. CDR3 sequence: CASSRDAGRSYF. CDR3 bases: TGTGCCAGCAGTCGGGACGCAGGACGGAGTTACTTC.

On this clone: Other nucleotide sequences from this sample produce the same CDR3. This chain connects TRBV3-1 (or the pseudogene TRBV3-2) to TRBJ2-3; possible D gene TRBD1, 6 bases. V lost 4 bases, J lost 1 base, and 9 bases lay in between. CDR1 is LGHDT and CDR2 is YNNKEL in the germline V gene (reference sequence). The CDR3 has 14 amino acids. This chain's CDR3 is CASSLRQGTDTQYF. CDR3 coding DNA: TGTGCCAGCAGCCTTAGACAGGGCACAGATACGCAGTATTTT.

The chain couples TRBV7-3 to TRBJ2-2, with D perhaps TRBD1 or TRBD2 (5 bases each). There are 15 residues in the CDR3. CDR1 and CDR2 (germline): SGHTA, FQGTGA. V lost 5 bases to trimming and J lost 4 bases, with 14 bases between them. The CDR3 DNA reads as TGTGCCAGCAGCGATTCCCCGGGGACCACCGGGGAGCTGTTTTTT. It yields the protein CASSDSPGTTGELFF.